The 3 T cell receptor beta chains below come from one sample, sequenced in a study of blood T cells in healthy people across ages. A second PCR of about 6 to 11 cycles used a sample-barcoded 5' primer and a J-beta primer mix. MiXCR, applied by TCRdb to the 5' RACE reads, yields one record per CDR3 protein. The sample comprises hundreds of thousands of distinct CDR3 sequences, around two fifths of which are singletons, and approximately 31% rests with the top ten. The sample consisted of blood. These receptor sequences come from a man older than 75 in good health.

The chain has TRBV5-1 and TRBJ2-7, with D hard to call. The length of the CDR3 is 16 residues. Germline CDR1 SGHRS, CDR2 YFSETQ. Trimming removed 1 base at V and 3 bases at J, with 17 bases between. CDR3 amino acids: CASSLFLASTGYEQYF. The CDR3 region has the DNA TGCGCCAGCAGCTTGTTTTTGGCCTCAACGGGCTACGAGCAGTACTTC.

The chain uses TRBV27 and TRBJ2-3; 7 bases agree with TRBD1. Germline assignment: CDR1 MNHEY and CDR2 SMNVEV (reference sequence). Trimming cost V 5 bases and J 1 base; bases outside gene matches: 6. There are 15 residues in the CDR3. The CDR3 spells CASSPTTGRTDTQYF. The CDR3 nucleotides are TGTGCCAGCAGTCCCACGACAGGGCGCACAGATACGCAGTATTTT.

For the CDR3, the DNA is TGCAGTGCTAGAGATTGGGGGACAGCTGCCTACGAGCAGTACTTC. The encoded protein is CSARDWGTAAYEQYF. The chain recombines TRBV20-1 with TRBJ2-7; 7 bases align to TRBD1. The CDR3 has 15 residues. Unmatched junction bases numbered 7, after V lost 0 bases and J lost 2 bases. Germline loops: CDR1 DFQATT, CDR2 SNEGSKA (reference sequence).